Presented here are 18 T cell receptor beta chains from one specimen sequenced in a study of T-cell reconstitution after alpha-beta-depleted transplantation in children. For TCRbeta, the library was prepared with unique molecular identifiers. TCRdb re-analysed the PCR reads in MiXCR, keeping a single row per CDR3 protein. This table has about 300,000 distinct CDR3 sequences, roughly 9.1% appearing once. The sample in question was PBMCs, obtained before TCRalphabeta/CD19-depleted stem cell transplant. The receptors stem from a boy younger than two with acute myeloid leukemia, due to receive a stem cell transplant.

This clonotype has a count of ten or more. This chain uses TRBV20-1 with TRBJ1-4; the D gene is possibly TRBD1 (5 bases). V was trimmed by 3 bases and J by 4 bases, leaving 15 bases between them. The CDR3 runs 15 residues. CDR1 is DFQATT, CDR2 SNEGSKA, per germline (reference sequence). CDR3 protein: CSASPLTAFNEKLFF. The CDR3 DNA follows: TGCAGTGCTAGTCCGTTGACAGCATTTAATGAAAAACTGTTTTTT.

The table lists this clonotype with many counts. This chain joins TRBV5-5 and TRBJ2-7, with D possibly being TRBD1 (6 bases). Germline V lookup: CDR1 SGHKS, CDR2 YYEKEE (reference sequence). V was shortened by 4 bases and J by 3 bases, with 17 bases between the two germline ends. The length of the CDR3 is 15 residues. In DNA, the CDR3 is TGTGCCAGCAGCCTGGCCGGGGACACTTACTACGAGCAGTACTTC. This encodes CASSLAGDTYYEQYF.

The table lists this clonotype with many counts. CDR3 in DNA: TGCGCCAGCAGCGCCGGACTAGCGGGAGCATATGAGCAGTTCTTC. Amino acids: CASSAGLAGAYEQFF. The chain is built from TRBV5-1 and TRBJ2-1; 13 bases map to TRBD2. The germline V gene encodes CDR1 SGHRS and CDR2 YFSETQ. The CDR3 runs to 15 residues. Losses at the gene ends were 4 bases for V and 8 bases for J; bases not matched to a gene: 6.

This clonotype was recorded at least ten times. The chain recombines TRBV18 with TRBJ1-6; 8 bases are shared with TRBD1. The trim removed 4 bases at V and 0 bases at J, leaving 8 bases unmatched. The CDR3 is 18 amino acids. Germline CDR1 reads KGHSH; CDR2 reads LQKENI. As DNA, the CDR3 is TGTGCCAGCTCACGGGGGACAGGCCAGAGCTCCTATAATTCACCCCTCCACTTT. This sequence encodes CASSRGTGQSSYNSPLHF.

There are many counts of this clonotype. The chain carries TRBV5-1 and TRBJ2-7; D gene unclear. Germline V gene sequence: CDR1 SGHRS, CDR2 YFSETQ. V was cut by 1 base and J by 5 bases, with 10 bases left in between. The CDR3 length is 13 residues. In DNA, the CDR3 is TGCGCCAGCAGCTTGCATTTAAGGGACGAGCAGTACTTC. This encodes CASSLHLRDEQYF.

This clonotype was counted at least ten times. This chain uses TRBV24-1 with TRBJ1-5; D ambiguous. This CDR3 region has 13 residues. V was trimmed by 5 bases and J by 2 bases, leaving 6 bases between them. CDR1 and CDR2 from the germline V gene are KGHDR and SFDVKD. The CDR3 DNA is TGTGCCACCAGTGTCTCGGGCAATCAGCCCCAGCATTTT. Encoded protein: CATSVSGNQPQHF.

In its sample, this clonotype was seen a few times. The chain is built from TRBV20-1 and TRBJ1-6, with 7 positions matching TRBD1. The germline V gene has CDR1 DFQATT and CDR2 SNEGSKA (reference sequence). The CDR3 loop spans 14 amino acids. Trimming took 6 bases from V and 6 from J; bases not matched to a gene: 8. In DNA, the CDR3 is TGCAGTGCCACTCGACAGGGTTCTAATTCACCCCTCCACTTT. Protein sequence: CSATRQGSNSPLHF.

This clonotype has only a few counts. The V gene is TRBV5-6, the J gene TRBJ2-3, with D possibly being TRBD2 (6 bases). CDR3 size: 13 residues. Trimming left V 4 bases short and J 6 bases short, with 12 bases between. Germline V gene data show CDR1 as SGHDT and CDR2 as YYEEEE. The CDR3 region has the DNA TGTGCCAGCAGCCGCACTAGCTCCGATACGCAGTATTTT. Protein product: CASSRTSSDTQYF.

This clonotype came up a few times. The chain carries TRBV24-1 and TRBJ1-5, with D perhaps TRBD1 (5 bases). Germline V gene lookup returns CDR1 KGHDR and CDR2 SFDVKD. V was pared by 4 bases and J by 4 bases, with 22 bases between. This CDR3 is built from 18 residues. The CDR3 is CATSDSNPGRRKNQPQHF. The CDR3 DNA sequence: TGTGCCACCAGTGACTCCAACCCGGGACGTAGGAAGAATCAGCCCCAGCATTTT.

This clonotype was counted ten times or more. This rearrangement joins TRBV20-1 to TRBJ1-2, with D maybe TRBD1 (6 bases). CDR1 is DFQATT and CDR2 is SNEGSKA in the germline V gene (reference sequence). V lost 2 bases to trimming and J lost 1 base, with 8 bases between them. The CDR3 covers 13 residues. This CDR3 reads CSARPGVNYGYTF. The CDR3 nucleotides are TGCAGTGCTAGACCAGGGGTTAACTATGGCTACACCTTC.

This clonotype has a count of ten or more. J is TRBJ2-7 and V is TRBV10-2; possible D gene TRBD2, 5 bases. Trimming took off 6 bases at V and 5 bases at J, with 8 bases between the two ends. The CDR3 consists of 11 residues. Looked up from germline, CDR1 is WSHSY and CDR2 is SAAADI. The CDR3 protein is CASREGHEQYF. The CDR3 DNA reads as TGCGCCAGCAGAGAGGGCCACGAGCAGTACTTC.

Only a few counts were recorded for this clonotype. This chain links TRBV7-9 with TRBJ2-1; D call uncertain. This CDR3 spans 16 amino acids. Between the trimmed V and J ends, which lost 6 bases and 8 bases, there was a span of 23 bases. CDR1 SEHNR and CDR2 FQNEAQ come from the germline V gene (reference sequence). CDR3 amino acids: CASSSIEHTGEDEQFF. CDR3 sequence (DNA): TGTGCCAGCAGTTCAATAGAGCACACCGGAGAAGATGAGCAGTTCTTC.

Many counts were recorded for this clonotype. This chain's CDR3 is CASSAPDRDDSPLHF. CDR3 in DNA: TGTGCCAGCAGTGCTCCAGACAGGGACGATTCACCCCTCCACTTT. The chain uses TRBV25-1 and TRBJ1-6, with 7 bases that match TRBD1. CDR3 size: 15 residues. Germline CDR1 is MGHDK and CDR2 is SYGVNS. Trimming cost V 4 bases and J 8 bases; bases outside gene matches: 8.

Many counts were recorded for this clonotype. The rearrangement joins TRBV6-1 to TRBJ2-7, with TRBD1 matching over 11 bases. This CDR3 is 15 amino acids long. V shed 6 bases and J 3 bases; nucleotides not matched to a gene: 7. CDR1 is MNHNS, CDR2 SASEGT, per germline. CDR3 region: CASSAGTGGYYEQYF. For the CDR3, the DNA is TGTGCCAGCAGCGCCGGGACAGGGGGGTACTACGAGCAGTACTTC.

This chain uses TRBV4-2 with TRBJ1-3; D perhaps matches TRBD1 (6 bases). Germline lookup yields CDR1 LGHNA and CDR2 YNFKEQ. Trimming cost V 4 bases and J 15 bases, with 22 bases left between them. The CDR3 has 14 amino acids. The CDR3 DNA reads as TGTGCCAGCAGCCCCTCCGGCAGGTCAAGACAGGAATATTTT. Translated, it gives CASSPSGRSRQEYF.

This clonotype came up many times. The chain couples TRBV29-1 to TRBJ1-2; D is uncertain. This CDR3 comprises 13 residues. Looked up from germline, CDR1 is SQVTM and CDR2 is ANQGSEA. Trimming cost V 4 bases and J 5 bases, with 14 bases left between them. CDR3 loop: CSVVFDGTYGYTF. The CDR3 nucleotides are TGCAGCGTTGTTTTTGACGGTACTTATGGCTACACCTTC.

This clonotype was picked up many times. V and J are TRBV11-2 and TRBJ2-5; a possible D gene is TRBD2 (5 bases). Trimming pared 5 bases from V and 5 bases from J, leaving 15 bases between. The CDR3 is made up of 14 amino acids. Germline-derived CDR1 and CDR2 are SGHAT and FQNNGV. CDR3: CASSILRVRETQYF. The DNA of the CDR3 is TGTGCCAGCAGCATCTTGAGGGTGAGGGAGACCCAGTACTTC.

As for this clonotype: Possible read error: a much larger clone is one base away. For the CDR3, the DNA is TGTGCCGGCAGTTTAGGCCTGGGGGAGCAGTACTTC. Translation gives CAGSLGLGEQYF. V and J are TRBV12-3 or TRBV12-4 and TRBJ2-7; D unresolved. The length of the CDR3 is 12 residues.